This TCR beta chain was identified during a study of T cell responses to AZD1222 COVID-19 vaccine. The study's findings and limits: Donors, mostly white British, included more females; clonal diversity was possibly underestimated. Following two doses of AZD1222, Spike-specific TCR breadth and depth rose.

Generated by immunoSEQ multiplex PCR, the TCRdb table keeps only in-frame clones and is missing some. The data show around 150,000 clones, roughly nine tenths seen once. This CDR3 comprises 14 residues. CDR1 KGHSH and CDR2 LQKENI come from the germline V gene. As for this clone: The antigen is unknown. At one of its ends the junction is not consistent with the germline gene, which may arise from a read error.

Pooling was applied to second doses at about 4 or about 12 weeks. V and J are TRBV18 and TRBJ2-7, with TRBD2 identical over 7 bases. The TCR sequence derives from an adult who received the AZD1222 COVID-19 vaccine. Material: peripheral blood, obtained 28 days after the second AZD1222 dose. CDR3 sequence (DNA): TGTGCCAGCTCCTCTAGCGGTCCCCTCTACCAGCAGTACTTC. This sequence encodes CASSSSGPLYQQYF. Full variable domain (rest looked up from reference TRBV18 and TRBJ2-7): NAGVMQNPRHLVRRRGQEARLRCSPMKGHSHVYWYRQLPEEGLKFMVYLQKENIIDESGMPKERFSAEFPKEGPSILRIQQVVRGDSAAYFCASSSSGPLYQQYFGPGTRLTVT.